The present entry profiles one TCR beta chain with its context. No antigen is known for it. This sample stems from a study of cytomegalovirus exposure and HLA in healthy donors. Overall study results and limits: Cytomegalovirus-associated TCR beta chains were listed, numbering more than 150. That first-cohort TCR clusters tended to co-occur in the roughly 120 validation repertoires was found in a later analysis. Across donors, most TCRs were seen rarely, yet some public ones were widespread.

The donors were members of the validation cohort, which comprised 120 subjects and was separate from the first cohort of roughly 700 subjects. The CDR3 contains 17 residues. Losses at the gene ends were 0 bases for V and 5 bases for J; bases not matched to a gene: 15. Germline V gene sequence: CDR1 GTSNPN, CDR2 SVGIG (reference sequence). Using immunoSEQ multiplex PCR, the repertoire was profiled, and TCRdb retains in-frame clones only, with some absent. The repertoire includes 250,000 to 300,000 clones, 80% to 90% of them detected once, and 0.9% to 1.1% sits in the top ten. The origin of this receptor is a young woman in good health and CMV-seronegative. This rearrangement joins TRBV30 to TRBJ1-2; 7 positions match TRBD1. The sample taken for sequencing was PBMCs. The CDR3 protein is CAWSVPLGQVPRYGYTF. For the CDR3, the DNA is TGTGCCTGGAGTGTACCTCTCGGACAGGTACCACGTTATGGCTACACCTTC.